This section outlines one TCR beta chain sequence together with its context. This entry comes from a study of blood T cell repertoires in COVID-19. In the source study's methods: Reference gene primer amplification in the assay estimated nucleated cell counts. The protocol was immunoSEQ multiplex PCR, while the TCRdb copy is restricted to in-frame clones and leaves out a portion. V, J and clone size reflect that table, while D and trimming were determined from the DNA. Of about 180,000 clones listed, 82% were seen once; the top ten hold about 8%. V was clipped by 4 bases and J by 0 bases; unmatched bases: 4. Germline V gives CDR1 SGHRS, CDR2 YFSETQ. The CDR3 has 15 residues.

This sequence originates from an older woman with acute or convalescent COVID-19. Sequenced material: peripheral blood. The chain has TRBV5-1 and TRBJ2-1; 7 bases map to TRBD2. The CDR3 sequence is CASSVSGASYNEQFF. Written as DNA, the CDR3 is TGCGCCAGCAGCGTGAGCGGGGCCTCCTACAATGAGCAGTTCTTC.